This T cell receptor beta chain stems from a study of T cells after yellow fever vaccination. General observations from the study: A small proportion of clonotypes was detected in both the CD4 and CD8 compartments.

A 5'RACE template-switching step, the method used to make TCR cDNA, added a universal primer site and UMIs. Each CDR3 protein is one row after TCRdb ran MiXCR on the 5' RACE reads. The profile covers 610,000 or so distinct CDR3 sequences, with over 9% appearing a single time and around 14% taken by the ten largest. Points on this clonotype: Its cognate antigen is unknown.

The clonotype was recovered from a man aged 25 to 45 who received the YFV17D yellow fever vaccine. The sequencing here drew on PBMCs, taken on the day of the yellow fever booster vaccination.

CDR3 protein: CAWSVGQGAINEQFF. CDR3 bases: TGTGCCTGGAGTGTGGGGCAGGGGGCGATAAATGAGCAGTTCTTC. The chain uses TRBV30 and TRBJ2-1; 8 bases are a match to TRBD1. Trimming cost V 0 bases and J 7 bases; bases outside gene matches: 8. This CDR3 has 15 amino acids. Germline V gene sequence: CDR1 GTSNPN, CDR2 SVGIG (reference sequence).